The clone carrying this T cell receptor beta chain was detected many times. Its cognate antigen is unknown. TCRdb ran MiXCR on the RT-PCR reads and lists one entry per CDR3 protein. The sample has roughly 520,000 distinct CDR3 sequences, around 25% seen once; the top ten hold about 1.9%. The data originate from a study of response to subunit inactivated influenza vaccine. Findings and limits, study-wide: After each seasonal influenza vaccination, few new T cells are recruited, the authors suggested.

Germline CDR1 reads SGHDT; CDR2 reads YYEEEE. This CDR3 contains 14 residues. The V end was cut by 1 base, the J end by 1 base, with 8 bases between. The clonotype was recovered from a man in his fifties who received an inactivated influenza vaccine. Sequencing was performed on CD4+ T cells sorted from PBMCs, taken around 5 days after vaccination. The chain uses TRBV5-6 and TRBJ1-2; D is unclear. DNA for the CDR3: TGTGCCAGCAGCTTGCGGGCTGGTAACTATGGCTACACCTTC. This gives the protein CASSLRAGNYGYTF. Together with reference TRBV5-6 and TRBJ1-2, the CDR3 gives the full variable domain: DAGVTQSPTHLIKTRGQQVTLRCSPKSGHDTVSWYQQALGQGPQFIFQYYEEEERQRGNFPDRFSGHQFPNYSSELNVNALLLGDSALYLCASSLRAGNYGYTFGSGTRLTVV.